Each of the 24 T cell receptor beta chains below was sequenced from the same sample in a study of cytomegalovirus exposure and HLA in healthy donors. Primers: 60 Vbeta forward and 13 Jbeta reverse. Profiling relied on immunoSEQ multiplex PCR, and the TCRdb table lists in-frame clones only, not all of them. The sample consists of about 190,000 clones, 60% to 80% of them appearing once. Sequenced sample: PBMCs. Receptor source: a woman aged 30 to 39 in good health and CMV-seropositive.

The rearrangement uses TRBV6-1 and TRBJ2-1; the match to TRBD2 covers 10 bases. The CDR3 runs to 14 residues. The junction had 1 base not matched to a gene; V was cut back by 4 bases and J by 4 bases. CDR1 and CDR2 from the germline V gene are MNHNS and SASEGT. The CDR3 DNA reads as TGTGCCAGCAGTGGGGGACTAGCGTACAATGAGCAGTTCTTC. Translating it yields CASSGGLAYNEQFF.

The chain carries TRBV10-2 and TRBJ2-2, with 7 bases aligning to TRBD2. The CDR3 contains 16 residues. The V and J ends lost 1 base and 2 bases, in that order; junction bases with no gene match: 4. Germline lookup yields CDR1 WSHSY and CDR2 SAAADI. CDR3 in amino acids: CASSEYPGGNTGELFF. The CDR3 DNA follows: TGCGCCAGCAGTGAGTATCCGGGAGGAAACACCGGGGAGCTGTTTTTT.

This clone was observed a handful of times. DNA of the CDR3: TGTGCCAGCAGCTTAGCGACTGGACTCTCTGGAAACACCATATATTTT. Translating it yields CASSLATGLSGNTIYF. The chain links TRBV7-6 to TRBJ1-3; D gene unclear. V was shortened by 0 bases and J by 0 bases, with 9 bases between the two germline ends. The germline V gene has CDR1 SGHVS and CDR2 FNYEAQ. The CDR3 is 16 amino acids.

With regard to this clone: Other DNA sequences from this sample encode an identical CDR3 as well. V gene TRBV5-6 combines with J gene TRBJ1-2; possible D gene TRBD1, 6 bases. CDR1 is SGHDT, CDR2 YYEEEE, per germline. With 1 base removed from V and 7 bases from J, the gap between germline ends came to 11 bases. The CDR3 consists of 13 residues. Written as DNA, the CDR3 is TGTGCCAGCAGCTTGCGGGGGGCGCTTGGCTACACCTTC. Translated, it gives CASSLRGALGYTF.

The V and J genes are TRBV11-2 and TRBJ2-2, with TRBD1 identical over 7 bases. The CDR3 spans 14 residues. Trimming took 2 bases from V and 6 from J; bases not matched to a gene: 3. The germline V gene encodes CDR1 SGHAT and CDR2 FQNNGV. The CDR3 DNA reads TGTGCCAGCAGCTTAATCCAGGGGGCCGGGGAGCTGTTTTTT. Amino acids: CASSLIQGAGELFF.

J is TRBJ2-7 and V is TRBV4-1; 9 bases fit TRBD2. The CDR3 is 14 amino acids. V dropped 2 bases and J dropped 6; count of bases not matched to a gene: 5. The germline V gene has CDR1 MGHRA and CDR2 YSYEKL. The CDR3 sequence: CASSQRTSAVEQYF. In DNA form, the CDR3 reads TGCGCCAGCAGCCAACGGACTAGCGCCGTCGAGCAGTACTTC.

The gene calls are TRBV5-1 and TRBJ1-5; D ambiguous. There are 15 residues in the CDR3. Germline V CDR1 and CDR2: SGHRS, YFSETQ. Deletions cut 0 bases from V and 2 bases from J, with 9 bases between. This CDR3 is CASSLAGLGNQPQHF. DNA for the CDR3: TGCGCCAGCAGCTTGGCCGGGTTGGGCAATCAGCCCCAGCATTTT. Complete variable domain (other parts from reference TRBV5-1 and TRBJ1-5): KAGVTQTPRYLIKTRGQQVTLSCSPISGHRSVSWYQQTPGQGLQFLFEYFSETQRNKGNFPGRFSGRQFSNSRSEMNVSTLELGDSALYLCASSLAGLGNQPQHFGDGTRLSIL.

V usage is TRBV15 and J usage is TRBJ2-1, with D possibly matching TRBD2 (5 bases). The CDR3 has 15 residues. Per the germline V gene, CDR1 is LNHNV and CDR2 is YYDKDF (reference sequence). Trimming pared 7 bases from V and 0 bases from J, leaving 13 bases between. This chain's CDR3 is CATMGDGSSYNEQFF. CDR3 DNA sequence: TGTGCCACCATGGGAGACGGTAGCTCCTACAATGAGCAGTTCTTC. Full variable domain (remainder filled in from reference TRBV15 and TRBJ2-1): DAMVIQNPRYQVTQFGKPVTLSCSQTLNHNVMYWYQQKSSQAPKLLFHYYDKDFNNEADTPDNFQSRRPNTSFCFLDIRSPGLGDTAMYLCATMGDGSSYNEQFFGPGTRLTVL.

The V and J genes are TRBV7-9 and TRBJ2-3; 9 bases match TRBD2. The V segment lost 3 bases and the J segment 5 bases; nucleotides outside the gene matches: 3. In germline, CDR1 is SEHNR, CDR2 FQNEAQ (reference sequence). The CDR3 loop spans 14 amino acids. CDR3 sequence reads: CASSFSGRRDTQYF. The CDR3 DNA reads TGTGCCAGCAGCTTTAGCGGGAGACGAGATACGCAGTATTTT.

V gene TRBV6-6 combines with J gene TRBJ2-2; D is possibly TRBD1 (6 bases). The CDR3 sequence is 16 residues long. Germline values: CDR1 MNHNY, CDR2 SVGAGI (reference sequence). V lost 6 bases to trimming and J lost 4 bases, with 18 bases between them. The CDR3 sequence: CASSPGQPWGTGELFF. The CDR3 region has the DNA TGTGCCAGCAGCCCGGGACAACCCTGGGGCACCGGGGAGCTGTTTTTT.

This clone occurred once. This CDR3 reads CASSYVRGTEAFF. DNA of the CDR3: TGTGCCAGCAGTTACGTCAGGGGGACTGAAGCTTTCTTT. The rearrangement joins TRBV6-5 to TRBJ1-1; 7 nucleotides line up with TRBD1. Losses at the gene ends were 2 bases for V and 5 bases for J; bases not matched to a gene: 2. Looked up from germline, CDR1 is MNHEY and CDR2 is SVGAGI. CDR3 length: 13 amino acids.

The V gene is TRBV18, the J gene TRBJ1-5; D uncertain. The V and J ends lost 2 bases and 2 bases respectively, with 10 bases between them. The CDR3 is made up of 15 amino acids. CDR1 is KGHSH, CDR2 LQKENI, per germline. CDR3 region: CASSPREARNQPQHF. The CDR3, as DNA: TGTGCCAGCTCACCAAGGGAGGCCCGCAATCAGCCCCAGCATTTT.

The chain employs TRBV6-1 and TRBJ2-7; the match to TRBD2 covers 11 bases. CDR1 MNHNS and CDR2 SASEGT come from the germline V gene. V shed 5 bases and J 2 bases; nucleotides not matched to a gene: 5. The CDR3 is made up of 15 amino acids. Here the CDR3 DNA reads TGTGCCAGCAGTTTGGGACTAGCGGCTACCTACGAGCAGTACTTC. Translated, it gives CASSLGLAATYEQYF.

This chain joins TRBV15 and TRBJ1-2, with D perhaps TRBD1 (5 bases). Germline V gene lookup returns CDR1 LNHNV and CDR2 YYDKDF (reference sequence). Deletions cut 3 bases from V and 0 bases from J, with 14 bases between. The CDR3 has 16 residues. The chain's CDR3 is CATSRGMMTANYGYTF. In DNA, the CDR3 is TGTGCCACCAGCAGGGGGATGATGACAGCTAACTATGGCTACACCTTC.

The chain joins TRBV5-1 to TRBJ2-7; TRBD2 aligns across 11 bases. CDR1 and CDR2 from the germline V gene are SGHRS and YFSETQ. With 3 bases clipped from V and 0 bases from J, the junction kept 2 bases outside the gene matches. The CDR3 covers 15 residues. Here the CDR3 DNA reads TGCGCCAGCAGCTCAGGGACTAGCGGCTCCTACGAGCAGTACTTC. As protein: CASSSGTSGSYEQYF.

The chain combines TRBV11-2 with TRBJ1-2, with TRBD1 as a possible D gene (5 bases). The V gene's germline CDR1 is SGHAT and CDR2 FQNNGV. The length of the CDR3 is 12 residues. Trimming took 3 bases from V and 8 from J, leaving 10 bases between them. The CDR3 DNA follows: TGTGCCAGCAGCTTCTCAGGGAAAGGCTACACCTTC. This codes for CASSFSGKGYTF.

As to this clone: Germline and junction disagree at one end, which may indicate a read error. The chain links TRBV2 to TRBJ1-2; 7 bases line up with TRBD1. Germline CDR1 and CDR2: SNHLY and FYNNEI. This CDR3 has 14 residues. CDR3 sequence (DNA): TGTGCCGGCAGTGAAGCGGACAGGCGCTATGGCTACACCTTC. This gives the protein CAGSEADRRYGYTF. Based on the CDR3 plus reference TRBV2 and TRBJ1-2, the full variable domain is EPEVTQTPSHQVTQMGQEVILRCVPISNHLYFYWYRQILGQKVEFLVSFYNNEISEKSEIFDDQFSVERPDGSNFTLKIRSTKLEDSAMYFCAGSEADRRYGYTFGSGTRLTVV.

The gene calls are TRBV6-6 and TRBJ1-2, with a tentative D call TRBD1 (6 bases). CDR3 length: 14 residues. Deletions cut 2 bases from V and 4 bases from J, with 11 bases between. Germline loops: CDR1 MNHNY, CDR2 SVGAGI (reference sequence). The CDR3 DNA sequence: TGTGCCAGCAGTTACGTAGGGACAATCTATGGCTACACCTTC. The encoded protein is CASSYVGTIYGYTF.

The CDR3 here is CASSGTSSEQFF. The DNA of the CDR3 is TGTGCCAGCAGTGGCACTAGCTCGGAGCAGTTCTTC. The chain combines TRBV2 with TRBJ2-1; weak D call: TRBD2 (6 bases). Trimming shortened V by 4 bases and J by 10 bases, and 11 bases separated the two germline ends. Germline loops: CDR1 SNHLY, CDR2 FYNNEI. This CDR3 comprises 12 residues. The full variable domain, rest sourced from reference TRBV2 and TRBJ2-1, is EPEVTQTPSHQVTQMGQEVILRCVPISNHLYFYWYRQILGQKVEFLVSFYNNEISEKSEIFDDQFSVERPDGSNFTLKIRSTKLEDSAMYFCASSGTSSEQFFGPGTRLTVL.

The genes are TRBV28 and TRBJ1-5; no clear D. Germline CDR1 reads MDHEN; CDR2 reads SYDVKM. The CDR3 has 12 residues. Trimming took off 11 bases at V and 0 bases at J, with 8 bases between the two ends. The CDR3 reads CAVTYSNQPQHF. DNA for the CDR3: TGTGCCGTAACCTATAGCAATCAGCCCCAGCATTTT.

V and J are TRBV10-3 and TRBJ1-6, with D perhaps matching TRBD1 (6 bases). V lost 10 bases and J 0 bases, leaving 16 bases between the germline ends. CDR1 and CDR2 from the germline V gene are ENHRY and SYGVKD. This CDR3 contains 16 residues. The CDR3 spells CATTPTGASYNSPLHF. In DNA form, the CDR3 reads TGTGCCACCACACCGACAGGCGCCTCCTATAATTCACCCCTCCACTTT.

The chain links TRBV7-2 to TRBJ2-7; 9 bases line up with TRBD1. Germline CDR1 is SGHTA and CDR2 is FQGNSA. J gave up 7 bases and V 3 bases, and 4 bases lay outside the gene matches. The CDR3 runs to 13 residues. The CDR3: CASSFGTGLEQYF. The CDR3 DNA follows: TGTGCCAGCAGCTTCGGGACAGGGTTAGAGCAGTACTTC.

This chain connects TRBV7-9 to TRBJ2-3; tentatively, D is TRBD2 (5 bases). The germline gives CDR1 SEHNR, CDR2 FQNEAQ (reference sequence). V was shortened by 1 base and J by 4 bases, with 12 bases between the two germline ends. The CDR3 extends over 15 amino acids. The chain's CDR3 is CASSLVEGFSDTQYF. In nucleotides, the CDR3 is TGTGCCAGCAGCTTAGTAGAGGGCTTCTCAGATACGCAGTATTTT.

The DNA of the CDR3 is TGTGCCAGCAGCCCCCGGGGTAGCTTCGATGAGCAGTTCTTC. Residues: CASSPRGSFDEQFF. J is TRBJ2-1 and V is TRBV9; D is perhaps TRBD2 (5 bases). The length of the CDR3 is 14 residues. Per germline, CDR1 SGDLS and CDR2 YYNGEE. V was shortened by 4 bases and J by 8 bases, with 16 bases between the two germline ends.